In this sample, the clone carrying this TCR beta chain turned up a few times. What it binds is unknown. The junction differs from germline at one of its ends, possibly a read error. This entry belongs to a study of beta chain features in type 1 diabetes. CDR1 and CDR2 (germline): SGHRS, YFSETQ. This CDR3 spans 14 amino acids. The study, taken as a whole, reports: For patients and controls alike, PCR might favor shorter templates to the same degree.

All of the isolated RNA was reverse transcribed, so expressed TCRB transcripts were sequenced. Clones were sequenced by immunoSEQ multiplex PCR, and TCRdb holds only the in-frame ones, with some missing. The sample contains approximately 470,000 clones, 30% of which appear only once. The rearrangement uses TRBV5-1 and TRBJ2-1, with 8 bases that match TRBD2. The sequenced sample consisted of naive CD4+ T cells from blood. This TCR derives from a man aged 18 to 30 in good health. The DNA for the CDR3 is TGCGCCAGCAGTTTGGTAGCGGGAAACAATGAGCAGTTCTTC. It encodes CASSLVAGNNEQFF.